The rows below give T cell receptor beta chains drawn from one sample of a study of chemoradiotherapy in HPV16-positive cancers. TCRdb keeps only in-frame clones here, not all; method: immunoSEQ multiplex PCR. The sample lists 30,000 to 40,000 clones, around 77% seen once, with about 4.1% in the top ten. Sequencing used blood, obtained from a patient who underwent chemoradiotherapy. The receptors were gathered from a human donor with HPV-associated anogenital cancer. The CDR3 runs from the conserved cysteine through the conserved F or W. A D gene is named only where the DNA matches it firmly. Clone size is given for some rows only: seen once, a few or many times, or a class if the clone is expanded.

j_call clone_size v_call d_call cdr3_aa cdr3_nt
TRBJ1-1 NA TRBV29-1 NA CSVDGQNTEAFF TGCAGCGTAGATGGACAGAACACTGAAGCTTTCTTT
TRBJ1-4 NA TRBV19 NA CASKTNEKLFF TGTGCCAGTAAGACTAATGAAAAACTGTTTTTT
TRBJ1-2 NA TRBV7-6 TRBD1 CASSRNPGQGARGYGYTF TGTGCCAGCAGCCGTAACCCGGGACAGGGGGCGCGGGGCTATGGCTACACCTTC
TRBJ1-6 few TRBV25-1 NA CASSPMGNSPLHF TGTGCCAGCAGTCCGATGGGTAATTCACCCCTCCACTTT
TRBJ2-6 NA TRBV5-7 NA CASSLLLQGSGANVLTF TGTGCCAGCAGCTTGCTCCTACAGGGCTCTGGGGCCAACGTCCTGACTTTC
TRBJ1-6 once TRBV13 NA CASSSIDRSSYNSPLHF TGTGCCAGCAGCTCCATTGACAGAAGCTCCTATAATTCACCCCTCCACTTT
TRBJ2-3 NA TRBV18 NA CASSPGGADTQYF TGTGCCAGCTCACCAGGGGGGGCCGATACGCAGTATTTT
TRBJ2-7 NA TRBV7-3 TRBD1 CASSKQGQVGEQYF TGTGCCAGCAGCAAACAGGGACAGGTCGGCGAGCAGTACTTC
TRBJ2-1 NA TRBV6-6 NA CASSAQARNEQFF TGTGCCAGCAGTGCCCAGGCCCGAAATGAGCAGTTCTTC
TRBJ1-5 NA TRBV6-6 TRBD1 CASRETGQGQPQHF TGTGCCAGCAGGGAGACAGGGCAAGGACAGCCCCAGCATTTT
TRBJ2-5 NA TRBV7-2 NA CASSFRRIQETQYF TGTGCCAGCAGCTTCAGGAGAATCCAAGAGACCCAGTACTTC
TRBJ2-5 NA TRBV18 TRBD1 CASSSGTGGGETQYF TGTGCCAGCTCATCCGGGACAGGGGGCGGAGAGACCCAGTACTTC
TRBJ2-1 NA TRBV18 NA CASSPPVGVDEQFF TGTGCCAGCTCACCACCGGTAGGGGTTGATGAGCAGTTCTTC
TRBJ2-5 NA TRBV6-6 TRBD2 CASSSGGLGREETQYF TGTGCCAGCAGTTCCGGCGGACTAGGCAGGGAAGAGACCCAGTACTTC
TRBJ2-2 NA TRBV7-7 TRBD1 CASSLTGAEDTGELFF TGTGCCAGCAGCTTGACAGGGGCCGAAGACACCGGGGAGCTGTTTTTT
TRBJ2-3 NA TRBV19 TRBD1 CARGGATDTQYF TGTGCCAGAGGGGGCGCCACAGATACGCAGTATTTT
TRBJ1-3 NA TRBV7-9 NA CASSLGPNTIYF TGTGCCAGCAGCTTAGGCCCAAACACCATATATTTT
TRBJ1-5 NA TRBV29-1 NA CSVAGGRGDQPQHF TGCAGCGTTGCAGGTGGAAGGGGGGATCAGCCCCAGCATTTT
TRBJ2-5 few TRBV30 NA CAWSKTVQETQYF TGTGCCTGGAGTAAGACAGTACAAGAGACCCAGTACTTC
TRBJ2-4 NA TRBV5-1 NA CASKREGGQNIQYF TGCGCCAGCAAAAGAGAGGGTGGTCAAAACATTCAGTACTTC
TRBJ1-6 NA TRBV5-1 TRBD1 CASRSDRVGSPLHF TGCGCCAGCAGATCGGACAGGGTTGGTTCACCCCTCCACTTT
TRBJ2-1 NA TRBV19 TRBD2 CASGRGSSYNEQFF TGTGCCAGTGGGCGGGGGAGCTCCTACAATGAGCAGTTCTTC
TRBJ2-5 NA TRBV7-2 TRBD1 CASSLRWTGGETQYF TGTGCCAGCAGCTTACGGTGGACAGGGGGGGAGACCCAGTACTTC
TRBJ2-3 once TRBV27 TRBD2 CASSFYGGVSVDTQYF TGTGCCAGCAGTTTTTACGGGGGGGTTTCCGTAGATACGCAGTATTTT